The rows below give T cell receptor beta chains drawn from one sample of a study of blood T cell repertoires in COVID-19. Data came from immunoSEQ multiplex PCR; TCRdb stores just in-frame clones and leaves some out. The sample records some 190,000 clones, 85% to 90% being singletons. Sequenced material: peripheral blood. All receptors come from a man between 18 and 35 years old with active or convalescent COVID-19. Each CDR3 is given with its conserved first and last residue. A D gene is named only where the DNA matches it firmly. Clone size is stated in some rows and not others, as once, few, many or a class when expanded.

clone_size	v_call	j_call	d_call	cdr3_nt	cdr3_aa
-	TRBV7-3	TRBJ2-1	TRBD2	TGTGCCAGCAGTCATAGCGGGAGCTCCTACAATGAGCAGTTCTTC	CASSHSGSSYNEQFF
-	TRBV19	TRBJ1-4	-	TGTGCCTCAACCTCCAGGGTGACAACTAATGAAAAACTGTTTTTT	CASTSRVTTNEKLFF
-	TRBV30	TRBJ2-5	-	TGTGCCTGGAGAACGGAGGAGACCCAGTACTTC	CAWRTEETQYF
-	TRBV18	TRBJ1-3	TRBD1	TGTGCCAGCTCCCAAGACAGGGTTGAAAACACCATATATTTT	CASSQDRVENTIYF
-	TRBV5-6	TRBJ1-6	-	TGTGCCAGCAGCTTGGCTGGGCGATATCGGTCACCCCTCCACTTT	CASSLAGRYRSPLHF
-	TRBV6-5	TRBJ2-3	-	TGTGCCAGCAGGATACTAGGACTCTACACAGATACGCAGTATTTT	CASRILGLYTDTQYF
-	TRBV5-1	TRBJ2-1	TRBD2	TGCGCCAGCAGCCCAATCACTAGCGGGGCCTACAATGAGCAGTTCTTC	CASSPITSGAYNEQFF
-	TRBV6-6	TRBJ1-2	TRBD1	TGTGCCAGCAGTTACCGGCAGGGGGATGGCTATGGCTACACCTTC	CASSYRQGDGYGYTF
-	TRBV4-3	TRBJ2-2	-	TGCGCCAGCAGCCAAGATGTGGGAGGTACCGGGGAGCTGTTTTTT	CASSQDVGGTGELFF
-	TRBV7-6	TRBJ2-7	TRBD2	TGTGCCAGCAGCCACGAGATATCGGGAGGCCGTGCCCACGAGCAGTACTTC	CASSHEISGGRAHEQYF
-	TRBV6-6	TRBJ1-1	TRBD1	TGTGCCAGCAGTTCAGGGGAACAGGGGTGGCCTGAAGCTTTCTTT	CASSSGEQGWPEAFF
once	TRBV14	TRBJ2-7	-	TGTGCCAGCTCAGGGGGGAGTCGGTACGAGCAGTACTTC	CASSGGSRYEQYF
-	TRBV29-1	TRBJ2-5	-	TGCAGCGTTTTTTTCCGGGAGGAGACCCAGTACTTC	CSVFFREETQYF
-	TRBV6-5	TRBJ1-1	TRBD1	TGTGCCAGCAGTCCGGGACAGGGGGCTCGAGCTTTCTTT	CASSPGQGARAFF
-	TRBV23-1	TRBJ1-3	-	TGCGCCAGCAGTCTCCGGTCAGGGCTTTGGGACACCATATATTTT	CASSLRSGLWDTIYF
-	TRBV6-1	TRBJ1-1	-	TGTGCCAGCAGTGAAGATCAACAGCGGGACACTGAAGCTTTCTTT	CASSEDQQRDTEAFF
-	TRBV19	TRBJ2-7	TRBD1	TGTGCCAGTAGTCCCTACCGGGACAGGGGGCTGGACGAGCAGTACTTC	CASSPYRDRGLDEQYF
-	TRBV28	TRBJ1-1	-	TGTGCCACCAGGATTGGGGGGGTTACTGAAGCTTTCTTT	CATRIGGVTEAFF
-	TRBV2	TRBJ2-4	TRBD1	TGTGCCAGCAGACAGGGGGCAAACATTCAGTACTTC	CASRQGANIQYF
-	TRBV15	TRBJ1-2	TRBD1	TGTGCCACCAGCATCCAACACAGGGGTGCCTATGGCTACACCTTC	CATSIQHRGAYGYTF
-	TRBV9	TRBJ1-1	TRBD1	TGTGCCAGCAGCTTAGACCCGACAGGGGGAGTGAGCACTGAAGCTTTCTTT	CASSLDPTGGVSTEAFF
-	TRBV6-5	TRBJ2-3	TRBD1	TGTGCCAGCAGTCCGGGACAGGGAAAAGATACGCAGTATTTT	CASSPGQGKDTQYF
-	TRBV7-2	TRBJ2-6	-	TGTGCCAGCAGCCGCGAGCTCGTGGGGGCCAACGTCCTGACTTTC	CASSRELVGANVLTF
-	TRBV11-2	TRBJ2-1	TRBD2	TGTGCCAGCAGCCCAGGAGTAGCGGGAGGTTCCTACAATGAGCAGTTCTTC	CASSPGVAGGSYNEQFF
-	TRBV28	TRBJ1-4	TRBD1	TGTGCCAGCAGTCCCTACAGGGGTGTTCAAGTAGTGGATGAAAAACTGTTTTTT	CASSPYRGVQVVDEKLFF
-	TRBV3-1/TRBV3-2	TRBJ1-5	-	TGTGCCAGCAGCCAAGGGAGGGGTGGTCAGCCCCAGCATTTT	CASSQGRGGQPQHF
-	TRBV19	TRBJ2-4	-	TGTGCCAGTAGTATAAGGTGGCTAGCAAGCTCAAAGTACTTC	CASSIRWLASSKYF
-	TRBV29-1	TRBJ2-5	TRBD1	TGCAGCGTTGATCACAGGGGATTGGAGACCCAGTACTTC	CSVDHRGLETQYF
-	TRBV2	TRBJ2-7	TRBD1	TGTGCCAGCGGGACAGGCAGCTCCTACGAGCAGTACTTC	CASGTGSSYEQYF
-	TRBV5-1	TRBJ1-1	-	TGCGCCAGCAGCTTCAAACAGGGCCTGAACACTGAAGCTTTCTTT	CASSFKQGLNTEAFF
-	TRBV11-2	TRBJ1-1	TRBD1	TGTGCCAGCAGCGTCGGGACAGGGGGAACTGAAGCTTTCTTT	CASSVGTGGTEAFF
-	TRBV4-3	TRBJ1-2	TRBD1	TGCGCCAGCAGCCAGGACAGGGAGGGCCCCTATGGCTACACCTTC	CASSQDREGPYGYTF
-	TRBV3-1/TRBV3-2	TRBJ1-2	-	TGTGCCAGCAGCCAAGGATTTGGGGGCGCCTACACCTTC	CASSQGFGGAYTF
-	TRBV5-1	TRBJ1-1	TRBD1	TGCGCCAGCAGCCGCCAAGGACAGGGGACGAACACTGAAGCTTTCTTT	CASSRQGQGTNTEAFF
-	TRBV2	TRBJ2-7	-	TGTGCCAGCAGTGCAGTTAGCAGCTACGAGCAGTACTTC	CASSAVSSYEQYF
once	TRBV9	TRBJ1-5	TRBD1	TGTGCCAGCAGCGTAGAGGGGACAGGTTACGAGCAGCCCCAGCATTTT	CASSVEGTGYEQPQHF
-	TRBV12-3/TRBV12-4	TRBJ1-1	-	TGTGCCAGCAGTCCTCAGGGGACTGAAGCTTTCTTT	CASSPQGTEAFF
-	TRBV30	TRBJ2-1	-	TGTGCCTGGAGTCCCAAGACTAGATACAATGAGCAGTTCTTC	CAWSPKTRYNEQFF
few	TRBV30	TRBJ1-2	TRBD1	TGTGCCTTACAGGGGAGAACTAACTATGGCTACACCTTC	CALQGRTNYGYTF
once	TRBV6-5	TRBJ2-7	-	TGTGCCAGCAGTTACTCGTACAGTCAGAAGAGAGCCGAGCAGTACTTC	CASSYSYSQKRAEQYF
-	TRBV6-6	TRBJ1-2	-	TGTGCCAGCAGTCCCCCGGGGGGCTATGGCTACACCTTC	CASSPPGGYGYTF
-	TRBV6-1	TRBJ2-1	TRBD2	TGTGCCAGCAGTGAGTCACCCGGGACTAGTCGGTATGAGCAGTTCTTC	CASSESPGTSRYEQFF
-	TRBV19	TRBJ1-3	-	TGTGCCAGTAGTACCTTCGGACAGAAGAACACCATATATTTT	CASSTFGQKNTIYF
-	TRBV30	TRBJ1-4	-	TGTGCCTGGAGTGCCGGGATGGAGGAAAAACTGTTTTTT	CAWSAGMEEKLFF
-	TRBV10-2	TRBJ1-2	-	TGCGCCAGCAGTGCTACAGGAGACTATGGCTACACCTTC	CASSATGDYGYTF
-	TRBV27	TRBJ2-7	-	TGTGCCAGCAGTTTCGGGTCAACATACGAGCAGTACTTC	CASSFGSTYEQYF